Given below is one T cell receptor (beta chain) in context. Subsets obtained from CD4+ cells comprised CD45RA+ naive and CD45RA-negative memory cells. Trimming pared 6 bases from V and 4 bases from J, leaving 14 bases between. The CDR3 consists of 14 residues. Germline loops: CDR1 SGHRS, CDR2 YFSETQ. At a deep level, the assay was run. Clones were sequenced by immunoSEQ multiplex PCR, and TCRdb holds only the in-frame ones, with some missing. The sample contains hundreds of thousands of clones, around 78% of which appear only once. This specimen belongs to a study of shared clonotypes between healthy human individuals.

The clonotype was recovered from a woman aged 25 to 39 in good health. The chain couples TRBV5-1 to TRBJ2-1; a possible D gene is TRBD2 (5 bases). The sample consisted of memory CD4+ T cells sorted from blood. The sample's subset: CD45RA-negative fraction. CDR3 region: CASTLLRGYNEQFF. Written as DNA, the CDR3 is TGCGCCAGCACCCTTCTCCGAGGGTACAATGAGCAGTTCTTC.